Below are 29 T cell receptor beta chains sequenced from a single sample in a study of regulatory and conventional T cells in RAG deficiency. TCRdb keeps only in-frame clones here, not all; method: immunoSEQ multiplex PCR. The sample carries about 19,000 clones, 80% to 90% recorded once. Regulatory T cells were sorted from blood as CD4+ CD25-high CD127-low cells. A further study also used this sample, focusing on regulatory T cells. From that study: Primers: 52 TRBV forward and 13 TRBJ reverse.

Sequenced: Tregs sorted from blood. The origin of the receptors is a human donor in good health.

The rearrangement joins TRBV18 to TRBJ2-3; D gene uncertain. Trimming cost V 1 base and J 5 bases, with 1 base left between them. Germline V gives CDR1 KGHSH, CDR2 LQKENI. This CDR3 has 11 residues. The CDR3 region is CASSPLDTQYF. CDR3 in DNA: TGTGCCAGCTCACCACTAGATACGCAGTATTTT.

The chain joins TRBV4-3 to TRBJ2-5; D remains ambiguous. Germline V CDR1 and CDR2: LGHNA, YSLEER. This CDR3 is built from 15 residues. V lost 2 bases, J lost 4 bases, and 14 bases lay in between. Here the CDR3 reads CASSQPPAFGETQYF. The CDR3 DNA sequence: TGCGCCAGCAGCCAACCCCCTGCCTTCGGAGAGACCCAGTACTTC.

The chain has TRBV4-1 and TRBJ1-5, with D perhaps matching TRBD1 (5 bases). CDR1 and CDR2 (germline): MGHRA, YSYEKL. The CDR3 is made up of 16 amino acids. The V end lost 0 bases, the J end lost 6 bases, and 15 bases lay between the germline ends. Here the CDR3 DNA reads TGCGCCAGCAGCCAAGATCAGTTTCCGGGGGGTCAGCCCCAGCATTTT. Amino acids: CASSQDQFPGGQPQHF.

The chain recombines TRBV6-1 with TRBJ1-1; 8 bases match TRBD1. Germline lookup yields CDR1 MNHNS and CDR2 SASEGT. The CDR3 is 13 amino acids. Trimming cost V 7 bases and J 1 base; bases outside gene matches: 2. The CDR3 spells CASIGQGNTEAFF. CDR3 nucleotide sequence: TGTGCCAGCATTGGACAGGGGAACACTGAAGCTTTCTTT.

The chain employs TRBV6-1 and TRBJ2-7; 9 nucleotides agree with TRBD1. The germline CDR1 and CDR2 sequences are MNHNS and SASEGT. Trimming took 5 bases from V and 3 from J; bases not matched to a gene: 5. The CDR3 loop spans 14 amino acids. This chain's CDR3 is CASSSGQGVYEQYF. The CDR3 DNA sequence: TGTGCCAGCAGTTCGGGACAGGGTGTCTACGAGCAGTACTTC.

V usage is TRBV2 and J usage is TRBJ2-5; TRBD1 matches at 9 bases. CDR3 length equals 13 residues. Germline V CDR1 and CDR2: SNHLY, FYNNEI. J was trimmed by 4 bases and V by 6 bases; bases with no gene match: 3. The CDR3 protein is CASSDRGLETQYF. The CDR3 DNA reads TGTGCCAGCAGCGACAGGGGGTTAGAGACCCAGTACTTC.

This sequence joins TRBV5-1 and TRBJ2-2; 7 bases line up with TRBD2. The J segment lost 6 bases and the V segment lost 4 bases, leaving 9 bases of the junction unmatched. There are 15 residues in the CDR3. Germline V gene sequence: CDR1 SGHRS, CDR2 YFSETQ. In DNA form, the CDR3 reads TGCGCCAGCAGCCCATGGGCGGGAGCTTCCGGGGAGCTGTTTTTT. Protein: CASSPWAGASGELFF.

Worth noting for this clone: Other DNA sequences in the same sample also yield this CDR3. This chain connects TRBV5-6 to TRBJ2-7, with TRBD2 identical over 9 bases. CDR1 and CDR2 from the germline V gene are SGHDT and YYEEEE. V shed 6 bases, J shed 9 bases, and the junction held 16 bases outside the gene matches. This CDR3 is built from 15 residues. CDR3 nucleotide sequence: TGTGCCAGCACCCCTCGGCTAGCGGGAATTCGTGGGCAGTACTTC. Its protein is CASTPRLAGIRGQYF.

V is TRBV7-9 and J is TRBJ1-1, with TRBD1 identical over 8 bases. CDR1 SEHNR and CDR2 FQNEAQ come from the germline V gene (reference sequence). The junction had 7 bases not matched to a gene; V was cut back by 2 bases and J by 5 bases. The CDR3 runs 15 residues. CDR3 nucleotide sequence: TGTGCCAGCAGCTTATCCGCAGGGGGCAGTACTGAAGCTTTCTTT. This sequence encodes CASSLSAGGSTEAFF.

V gene TRBV29-1 combines with J gene TRBJ1-2; 7 nucleotides align to TRBD1. The CDR3 contains 16 residues. The V and J ends lost 1 base and 8 bases, in that order; junction bases with no gene match: 16. Per germline, CDR1 SQVTM and CDR2 ANQGSEA. The CDR3 nucleotides read TGCAGCGTTGAAGTGGGTCCGTCCCGGGACAGTGCGGGCTACACCTTC. Its protein product is CSVEVGPSRDSAGYTF. Looking up the rest from reference TRBV29-1 and TRBJ1-2 gives the full variable domain: SAVISQKPSRDICQRGTSLTIQCQVDSQVTMMFWYRQQPGQSLTLIATANQGSEATYESGFVIDKFPISRPNLTFSTLTVSNMSPEDSSIYLCSVEVGPSRDSAGYTFGSGTRLTVV.

V is TRBV7-2 and J is TRBJ2-3, with TRBD2 matching 7 bases. V trimming: 0 bases; J trimming: 2 bases; junction bases outside the gene matches: 2. This CDR3 spans 15 amino acids. The germline V gene has CDR1 SGHTA and CDR2 FQGNSA. DNA of the CDR3: TGTGCCAGCAGCTTAGCAGGGAGGGCCACAGATACGCAGTATTTT. Translating gives CASSLAGRATDTQYF.

The chain is built from TRBV27 and TRBJ1-1; TRBD1 aligns across 8 bases. The ends lost 6 bases at V and 1 base at J; junction bases unmatched: 7. There are 15 residues in the CDR3. Germline V gene sequence: CDR1 MNHEY, CDR2 SMNVEV (reference sequence). CDR3 bases: TGTGCCAGCAGGTATTACAGGGGGGGGAACACTGAAGCTTTCTTT. Amino acid sequence: CASRYYRGGNTEAFF.

The J gene is TRBJ1-1, the V gene TRBV18; 7 positions match TRBD1. Germline CDR1 is KGHSH and CDR2 is LQKENI. V was pared by 5 bases and J by 4 bases, with 7 bases of the junction left unmatched. This CDR3 region has 14 residues. The CDR3 region is CASSARQGSTEAFF. The CDR3 region has the DNA TGTGCCAGCTCAGCCCGACAGGGCTCCACTGAAGCTTTCTTT.

This clone was seen only a few times. The chain couples TRBV19 to TRBJ2-7, with TRBD1 as a possible D gene (5 bases). Germline-derived CDR1 and CDR2 are LNHDA and SQIVND (reference sequence). This CDR3 comprises 13 residues. The V gene lost 3 bases and the J gene lost 6 bases, with 12 bases spanning the gap. CDR3 coding DNA: TGTGCCAGTAGTATGCAGGGCACGGGCGAGCAGTACTTC. Residues: CASSMQGTGEQYF.

The chain combines TRBV6-8 with TRBJ1-2; D unclear. CDR3 size: 11 residues. The germline gives CDR1 MNHGY, CDR2 SAAAGT. V was cut by 2 bases and J by 8 bases, with 6 bases left in between. CDR3 nucleotide sequence: TGTGCCAGCAGTTACGGGGTGGGCTACACCTTC. Its protein product is CASSYGVGYTF.

The genes are TRBV27 and TRBJ2-2; D call uncertain. Germline V gene sequence: CDR1 MNHEY, CDR2 SMNVEV (reference sequence). The V and J ends lost 5 bases and 0 bases respectively, with 10 bases between them. This CDR3 has 15 amino acids. CDR3 region: CASSANRPNTGELFF. In DNA form, the CDR3 reads TGTGCCAGCAGTGCCAACAGACCGAACACCGGGGAGCTGTTTTTT.

This clone came up a few times. The chain joins TRBV19 to TRBJ1-5; D remains ambiguous. The CDR3 covers 15 residues. The V and J ends lost 4 bases and 0 bases respectively, with 10 bases between them. The germline CDR1 and CDR2 sequences are LNHDA and SQIVND (reference sequence). Written as DNA, the CDR3 is TGTGCCAGTAGTAGGGCAGCGAATAGCAATCAGCCCCAGCATTTT. Amino acid sequence: CASSRAANSNQPQHF.

There are a few counts of this clone. The chain combines TRBV4-1 with TRBJ1-3, with D hard to call. The germline V gene has CDR1 MGHRA and CDR2 YSYEKL. With 4 bases removed from V and 3 bases from J, the gap between germline ends came to 7 bases. The CDR3 runs to 13 residues. CDR3 DNA sequence: TGCGCCAGCAGCCGAGTGAATGGAAACACCATATATTTT. It encodes CASSRVNGNTIYF.

The CDR3 region is CASSLLEHYNEQFF. CDR3 sequence (DNA): TGTGCCAGCAGTTTATTGGAGCACTACAATGAGCAGTTCTTC. The V call is TRBV27, the J call TRBJ2-1, with unresolved D. Germline V lookup: CDR1 MNHEY, CDR2 SMNVEV (reference sequence). The CDR3 is 14 amino acids. Between the trimmed V and J ends, which lost 1 base and 3 bases, there was a span of 7 bases.

Only one count was recorded for this clone. This chain uses TRBV18 with TRBJ2-3, with TRBD2 matching 7 bases. V trimming: 2 bases; J trimming: 6 bases; junction bases outside the gene matches: 5. CDR1 and CDR2 from the germline V gene are KGHSH and LQKENI. The CDR3 has 14 residues. The CDR3 here is CASSPGTTHDTQYF. The CDR3 nucleotides are TGTGCCAGCTCACCAGGGACTACCCACGATACGCAGTATTTT.

This clone showed up just once. This chain links TRBV5-1 with TRBJ2-2, with 10 bases that match TRBD2. The CDR3 has 16 residues. Germline CDR1 SGHRS, CDR2 YFSETQ. The V gene end was trimmed by 5 bases and the J gene end by 3 bases; junction bases not matched to a gene: 7. The CDR3 loop is CASRASGRADTGELFF. In DNA form, the CDR3 reads TGCGCCAGCAGGGCAAGCGGGAGGGCCGACACCGGGGAGCTGTTTTTT.

The V and J genes are TRBV28 and TRBJ2-7, with a possible D match to TRBD1 (6 bases). CDR1 MDHEN and CDR2 SYDVKM come from the germline V gene. The CDR3 runs to 16 residues. Deletions cut 5 bases from V and 2 bases from J, with 19 bases between. CDR3 loop: CASSTAPPRGPYEQYF. The CDR3 DNA is TGTGCCAGCAGTACCGCTCCGCCCAGGGGTCCCTACGAGCAGTACTTC.

The rearrangement links TRBV2 to TRBJ1-1; no firm D call. The V end lost 5 bases, the J end lost 0 bases, and 10 bases lay between the germline ends. Looked up from germline, CDR1 is SNHLY and CDR2 is FYNNEI. CDR3 length equals 14 residues. The CDR3 protein is CASSIGPVNTEAFF. The CDR3 bases are TGTGCCAGCAGTATAGGACCAGTGAACACTGAAGCTTTCTTT.

J is TRBJ2-2 and V is TRBV7-9; 7 bases agree with TRBD2. J was trimmed by 2 bases and V by 1 base; bases with no gene match: 4. The germline V gene encodes CDR1 SEHNR and CDR2 FQNEAQ (reference sequence). The CDR3 has 16 amino acids. The chain's CDR3 is CASSLVPSGNTGELFF. The CDR3 DNA reads TGTGCCAGCAGCTTAGTGCCTAGCGGAAACACCGGGGAGCTGTTTTTT.

The gene calls are TRBV29-1 and TRBJ2-3; 7 bases are a match to TRBD2. Germline loops: CDR1 SQVTM, CDR2 ANQGSEA. CDR3 length equals 18 residues. Trimming took 0 bases from V and 4 from J; bases not matched to a gene: 16. The CDR3 spells CSVEERGSSSAGADTQYF. Here the CDR3 DNA reads TGCAGCGTTGAAGAACGGGGCTCCTCTTCGGCGGGAGCAGATACGCAGTATTTT.

V gene TRBV30 combines with J gene TRBJ2-7; D is unresolved. This CDR3 region has 12 residues. With 2 bases removed from V and 6 bases from J, the gap between germline ends came to 11 bases. Germline V CDR1 and CDR2: GTSNPN, SVGIG (reference sequence). CDR3: CAWSLVLAEQYF. The DNA of the CDR3 is TGTGCCTGGAGTTTAGTTTTAGCCGAGCAGTACTTC.

The chain recombines TRBV28 with TRBJ2-5; D uncertain. Trimming took 6 bases from V and 3 from J, leaving 14 bases between them. The CDR3 spans 14 residues. The germline V gene encodes CDR1 MDHEN and CDR2 SYDVKM. The CDR3: CASSPYWSKETQYF. The DNA for the CDR3 is TGTGCCAGCAGCCCATATTGGTCAAAAGAGACCCAGTACTTC.

J is TRBJ2-2 and V is TRBV6-5; D ambiguous. Germline loops: CDR1 MNHEY, CDR2 SVGAGI. Deletions cut 10 bases from V and 1 base from J, with 16 bases between. The CDR3 extends over 15 amino acids. The CDR3 DNA reads as TGTGCCACCACGGTCGCAACAAAGAACACCGGGGAGCTGTTTTTT. Protein product: CATTVATKNTGELFF.

This clone has only one observation. A read error may account for a junction end that differs from germline. The chain combines TRBV30 with TRBJ2-7, with 8 bases identical to TRBD1. Germline CDR1 reads GTSNPN; CDR2 reads SVGIG (reference sequence). The CDR3 has 17 residues. The CDR3, as DNA: TGTGCCTGGAGTGTTATCGGGTGGGGACAGGCCTCCTCCGAGCAGTACTTC. Amino acids: CAWSVIGWGQASSEQYF.